This T cell receptor (beta chain) was captured by sequencing in a study of blood T cell repertoires in COVID-19. This CDR3 has 15 residues. Per germline, CDR1 SGHVS and CDR2 FNYEAQ. V shed 1 base, J shed 7 bases, and the junction held 10 bases outside the gene matches. This clone was seen a single time. Only in-frame clones appear in the TCRdb table, and some are missing; sequencing was by immunoSEQ multiplex PCR. The sample includes 30,000 to 45,000 clones, about 86% of them seen just once. J is TRBJ2-7 and V is TRBV7-6; 7 bases align to TRBD1. This clonotype originated in a woman aged 70-85 years with active COVID-19. What was sequenced was peripheral blood. The CDR3 bases are TGTGCCAGCAGCTTAGGAGGGGGCCTATTAATAGAGCAGTACTTC. This gives the protein CASSLGGGLLIEQYF. Full variable domain (rest looked up from reference TRBV7-6 and TRBJ2-7): GAGVSQSPRYKVTKRGQDVALRCDPISGHVSLYWYRQALGQGPEFLTYFNYEAQQDKSGLPNDRFSAERPEGSISTLTIQRTEQRDSAMYRCASSLGGGLLIEQYFGPGTRLTVT.